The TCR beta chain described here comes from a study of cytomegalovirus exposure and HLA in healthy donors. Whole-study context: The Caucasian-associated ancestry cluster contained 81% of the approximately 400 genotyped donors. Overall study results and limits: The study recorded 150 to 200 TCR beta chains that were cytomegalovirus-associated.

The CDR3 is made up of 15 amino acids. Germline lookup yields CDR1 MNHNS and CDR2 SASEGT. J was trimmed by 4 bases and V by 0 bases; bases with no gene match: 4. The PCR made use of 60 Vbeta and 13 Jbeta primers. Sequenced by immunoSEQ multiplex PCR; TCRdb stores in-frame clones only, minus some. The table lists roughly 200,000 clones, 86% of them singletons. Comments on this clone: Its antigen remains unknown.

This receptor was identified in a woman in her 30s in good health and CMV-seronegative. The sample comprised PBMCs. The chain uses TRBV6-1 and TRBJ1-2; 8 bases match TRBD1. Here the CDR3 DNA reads TGTGCCAGCAGTGAAGCCGACAGGGGCCTCTATGGCTACACCTTC. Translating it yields CASSEADRGLYGYTF.